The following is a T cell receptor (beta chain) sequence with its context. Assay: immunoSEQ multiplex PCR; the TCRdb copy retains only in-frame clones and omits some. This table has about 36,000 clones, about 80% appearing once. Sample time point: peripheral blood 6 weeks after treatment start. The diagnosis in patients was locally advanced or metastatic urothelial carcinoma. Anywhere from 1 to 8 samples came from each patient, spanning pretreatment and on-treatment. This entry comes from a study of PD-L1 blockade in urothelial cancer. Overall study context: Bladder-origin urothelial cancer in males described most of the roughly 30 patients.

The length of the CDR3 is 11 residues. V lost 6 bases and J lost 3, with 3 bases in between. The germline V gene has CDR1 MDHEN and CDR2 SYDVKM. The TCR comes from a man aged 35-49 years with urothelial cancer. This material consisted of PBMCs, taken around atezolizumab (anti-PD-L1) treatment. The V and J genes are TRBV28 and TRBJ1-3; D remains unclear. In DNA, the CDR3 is TGTGCCAGCAGCTTTGGAAACACCATATATTTT. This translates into CASSFGNTIYF.